A selection of T cell receptor beta chains follows, all from one sample in a study of blood T cell repertoires in COVID-19. The repertoire was sequenced with immunoSEQ multiplex PCR; TCRdb's copy has only in-frame clones and lacks some. The profile shows about 240,000 clones, around 90% of them singletons. Sequencing used peripheral blood. The receptors stem from a woman aged 70-85 years with active or convalescent COVID-19. CDR3s include the opening cysteine and the closing phenylalanine or tryptophan. D genes are given only for firm matches. Clone size is given for some rows only: seen once, a few or many times, or a class if the clone is expanded.

j_call,d_call,clone_size,v_call,cdr3_aa,cdr3_nt
TRBJ2-7,TRBD1,.,TRBV6-2/TRBV6-3,CASSLTGTAYEQYF,TGTGCCAGCAGTCTCACCGGGACAGCCTACGAGCAGTACTTC
TRBJ2-3,.,.,TRBV4-3,CASSQKGRTLIGTDTQYF,TGCGCCAGCAGCCAAAAGGGGAGGACCCTCATCGGCACAGATACGCAGTATTTT
TRBJ2-5,TRBD2,.,TRBV7-3,CASSLTGGGETQYF,TGTGCCAGCAGCTTAACTGGCGGGGGAGAGACCCAGTACTTC
TRBJ1-1,TRBD1,.,TRBV18,CASSPQNRDRNTEAFF,TGTGCCAGCTCACCCCAGAACAGGGACAGGAACACTGAAGCTTTCTTT
TRBJ1-1,TRBD1,.,TRBV6-5,CAIRQGLNTEAFF,TGTGCCATTCGACAGGGATTGAACACTGAAGCTTTCTTT
TRBJ1-6,.,once,TRBV7-2,CASSLVGTSNSPLHF,TGTGCCAGCAGCTTAGTAGGGACATCAAATTCACCCCTCCACTTT
TRBJ2-7,TRBD1,.,TRBV29-1,CSGPGQFYEQYF,TGCAGCGGGCCGGGACAGTTCTACGAGCAGTACTTC
TRBJ2-1,TRBD2,.,TRBV6-2/TRBV6-3,CASSYGTSWNEQFF,TGTGCCAGCAGTTACGGGACTAGCTGGAATGAGCAGTTCTTC
TRBJ1-4,.,few,TRBV6-1,CASSEAGQPRGEKLFF,TGTGCCAGCAGTGAAGCGGGGCAACCGCGGGGTGAAAAACTGTTTTTT
TRBJ2-3,.,.,TRBV5-1,CASSFPEEPTADTQYF,TGCGCCAGCAGCTTTCCCGAGGAGCCAACCGCAGATACGCAGTATTTT
TRBJ1-3,.,once,TRBV19,CASSETVTGNTIYF,TGTGCCAGTAGTGAGACAGTCACTGGAAACACCATATATTTT
TRBJ2-3,TRBD2,.,TRBV7-2,CASSLVGAGASTDTQYF,TGTGCCAGCAGCTTAGTTGGGGCGGGAGCTAGCACAGATACGCAGTATTTT
TRBJ1-1,.,.,TRBV6-5,CAARGLMNTEAFF,TGTGCCGCGCGAGGGCTCATGAACACTGAAGCTTTCTTT
TRBJ2-5,.,.,TRBV4-3,CASSQDPQGKTQYF,TGCGCCAGCAGCCAAGATCCTCAGGGGAAGACCCAGTACTTC
TRBJ2-5,.,.,TRBV24-1,CATSDLPVKGETQYF,TGTGCCACCAGTGATTTGCCGGTTAAGGGGGAGACCCAGTACTTC
TRBJ1-5,.,.,TRBV6-5,CASSAGGGGNQPQHF,TGTGCCAGCTCCGCTGGCGGGGGAGGGAATCAGCCCCAGCATTTT
TRBJ1-5,.,.,TRBV15,CATSRDGQNDQPQHF,TGTGCCACCAGCAGAGATGGCCAGAATGATCAGCCCCAGCATTTT
TRBJ1-4,TRBD1,.,TRBV12-3/TRBV12-4,CASSPGTELFF,TGTGCCAGCAGTCCCGGGACAGAACTGTTTTTT
TRBJ2-1,TRBD2,.,TRBV11-2,CASSSLAGGFREQFF,TGTGCCAGCAGCTCACTAGCGGGGGGGTTTCGGGAGCAGTTCTTC
TRBJ2-1,.,.,TRBV7-6,CASSLDGGILITYNEQFF,TGTGCCAGCAGCTTAGACGGAGGGATATTAATCACCTACAATGAGCAGTTCTTC
TRBJ1-2,.,.,TRBV19,CASSIGTPQGYGYTF,TGTGCCAGTAGTATCGGGACACCACAGGGCTATGGCTACACCTTC
TRBJ1-1,.,.,TRBV7-2,CASSLGLFLYAEAFF,TGTGCCAGCAGCCTAGGACTGTTTTTATACGCTGAAGCTTTCTTT
TRBJ1-3,TRBD1,once,TRBV7-8,CASSGQGGNTIYF,TGTGCCAGCAGCGGACAGGGCGGAAACACCATATATTTT
TRBJ1-1,.,.,TRBV9,CASSPTNLENTEAFF,TGTGCCAGCAGCCCCACCAACCTAGAGAACACTGAAGCTTTCTTT
TRBJ2-4,TRBD2,.,TRBV7-8,CASSSGGGSKNIQYF,TGTGCCAGCAGCTCCGGCGGGGGATCCAAAAACATTCAGTACTTC
TRBJ1-1,.,.,TRBV10-2,CASSDLPGNTEAFF,TGCGCCAGCAGTGATCTACCGGGGAACACTGAAGCTTTCTTT
TRBJ2-5,.,.,TRBV7-3,CASSLGRQETQYF,TGTGCCAGCAGCTTAGGCCGTCAAGAGACCCAGTACTTC
TRBJ2-1,TRBD1,.,TRBV24-1,CATSDLRPGQINEQFF,TGTGCCACCAGTGATTTGCGACCGGGACAGATCAATGAGCAGTTCTTC
TRBJ1-6,TRBD1,.,TRBV18,CASSPRQGHSPLHF,TGTGCCAGCTCACCTAGACAGGGTCATTCACCCCTCCACTTT
TRBJ2-7,TRBD1,.,TRBV7-2,CASSLVLGTGGYEQYF,TGTGCCAGCAGCTTAGTTTTGGGGACAGGGGGTTACGAGCAGTACTTC
TRBJ1-3,.,few,TRBV20-1,CSASPWPHSGNTIYF,TGCAGTGCTAGTCCGTGGCCCCACTCTGGAAACACCATATATTTT
TRBJ1-4,.,.,TRBV19,CASSIRITNEKLFF,TGTGCCAGTAGTATCAGGATAACTAATGAAAAACTGTTTTTT
TRBJ2-3,TRBD2,.,TRBV18,CASSPTGGARDTQYF,TGTGCCAGCTCACCGACCGGGGGGGCCCGGGATACGCAGTATTTT
TRBJ2-1,TRBD2,.,TRBV6-5,CASSTRGGKEQFF,TGTGCCAGCAGTACGCGGGGGGGCAAGGAGCAGTTCTTC
TRBJ2-7,TRBD1,few,TRBV6-2/TRBV6-3,CASSSRTGSYEQYF,TGTGCCAGCAGTTCCCGGACAGGTTCCTACGAGCAGTACTTC
TRBJ2-7,.,once,TRBV4-1,CASSQAGQIYEQYF,TGCGCCAGCAGCCAAGCAGGACAGATCTACGAGCAGTACTTC
TRBJ1-2,TRBD1,.,TRBV6-2/TRBV6-3,CASSSTGNYGYTF,TGTGCCAGCAGCTCGACAGGGAACTATGGCTACACCTTC
TRBJ2-2,TRBD1,once,TRBV5-4,CASSFGTDVGELFF,TGTGCCAGCAGCTTCGGGACAGATGTCGGGGAGCTGTTTTTT
TRBJ1-3,TRBD1,.,TRBV6-2/TRBV6-3,CASSWDRLSGNTIYF,TGTGCCAGCAGTTGGGACAGACTCTCTGGAAACACCATATATTTT
TRBJ2-5,TRBD1,.,TRBV10-1,CASSAPGQGTQYF,TGCGCCAGCAGCGCCCCGGGACAGGGGACCCAGTACTTC
TRBJ2-5,.,.,TRBV21-1,CASSNREGRKQHQETQYF,TGTGCCAGCAGCAATCGAGAGGGCCGTAAACAGCACCAAGAGACCCAGTACTTC
TRBJ1-2,.,.,TRBV4-3,CASSQDLGPYGYTF,TGCGCCAGCAGCCAAGATCTGGGGCCCTACGGCTACACCTTC
TRBJ1-1,.,few,TRBV18,CASFQGMNTEAFF,TGTGCCAGCTTTCAGGGCATGAACACTGAAGCTTTCTTT
TRBJ1-5,.,.,TRBV7-9,CASSQGAGDQPQHF,TGTGCCAGCAGCCAAGGGGCGGGGGATCAGCCCCAGCATTTT
TRBJ2-2,.,.,TRBV10-3,CAISPGGELFF,TGTGCCATCAGTCCCGGGGGGGAGCTGTTTTTT
TRBJ2-5,TRBD2,.,TRBV3-1/TRBV3-2,CASSQDVAGGPGTQYF,TGTGCCAGCAGCCAAGACGTAGCGGGGGGGCCGGGGACCCAGTACTTC
TRBJ1-2,TRBD1,.,TRBV19,CASWPRQGAYGYTF,TGTGCCAGTTGGCCCAGACAGGGAGCCTATGGCTACACCTTC
TRBJ2-7,TRBD1,.,TRBV14,CASSQGQIYEQYF,TGTGCCAGCAGCCAGGGACAGATCTACGAGCAGTACTTC
TRBJ1-6,.,.,TRBV11-2,CASSLIAASSPLHF,TGTGCCAGCAGCTTAATCGCAGCGAGTTCACCCCTCCACTTT
TRBJ1-5,.,few,TRBV10-3,CAISESQGIQPQHF,TGTGCCATCAGTGAGTCGCAGGGAATTCAGCCCCAGCATTTT
TRBJ1-2,.,.,TRBV5-6,CASSSVREVYGYTF,TGTGCCAGCAGTTCCGTCCGGGAGGTCTATGGCTACACCTTC
TRBJ2-3,.,.,TRBV7-9,CASSRREGTDTQYF,TGTGCCAGCAGCCGGAGGGAGGGCACAGATACGCAGTATTTT
TRBJ2-7,.,.,TRBV12-3/TRBV12-4,CASSLVLPQGQYF,TGTGCCAGCAGTTTAGTGCTTCCGCAGGGGCAGTACTTC
TRBJ1-3,.,.,TRBV10-3,CAISESGLGGNTIYF,TGTGCCATCAGTGAGTCGGGGCTGGGAGGAAACACCATATATTTT
TRBJ2-3,TRBD2,once,TRBV10-1,CASAAGGTDTQYF,TGCGCCAGCGCAGCGGGGGGCACAGATACGCAGTATTTT
TRBJ2-4,TRBD1,.,TRBV5-6,CASSYQGAKTQNIQYF,TGTGCCAGCAGTTACCAGGGGGCGAAGACCCAAAACATTCAGTACTTC
TRBJ2-7,.,.,TRBV4-3,CASSQGYQIFYEQYF,TGCGCCAGCAGCCAAGGATACCAGATCTTCTACGAGCAGTACTTC
TRBJ1-1,TRBD1,.,TRBV7-2,CASSPGQRLNTEAFF,TGTGCCAGCAGCCCGGGACAGCGATTGAACACTGAAGCTTTCTTT
TRBJ2-1,TRBD1,.,TRBV18,CASSPPKGASNEQFF,TGTGCCAGCTCACCACCGAAGGGGGCTAGCAATGAGCAGTTCTTC
TRBJ1-1,TRBD1,.,TRBV6-5,CAIKKAGTVNTEAFF,TGTGCCATAAAAAAAGCCGGGACAGTGAACACTGAAGCTTTCTTT